Following are 27 T cell receptor beta chains from one sample sequenced in a study of cytomegalovirus exposure and HLA in healthy donors. The PCR ran on 60 Vbeta and 13 Jbeta primers. Profiling relied on immunoSEQ multiplex PCR, and the TCRdb table lists in-frame clones only, not all of them. The repertoire holds some 20,000 clones, with 70% to 80% as singletons. Sequencing used PBMCs. The receptors were sampled from a man aged 18 to 30 in good health and CMV-seronegative.

In this sample, this clone turned up a few times. The chain has TRBV7-8 and TRBJ2-7; weak D call: TRBD1 (6 bases). CDR3 length: 14 residues. Looked up from germline, CDR1 is SGHVS and CDR2 is FQNEAQ. Deletions cut 5 bases from V and 3 bases from J, with 14 bases between. The CDR3, as DNA: TGTGCCAGCAGCCTCCGGGACATGATCTACGAGCAGTACTTC. Translation gives CASSLRDMIYEQYF.

The genes are TRBV19 and TRBJ1-4, with D perhaps TRBD1 (6 bases). Germline assignment: CDR1 LNHDA and CDR2 SQIVND (reference sequence). V was trimmed by 6 bases and J by 8 bases, leaving 10 bases between them. The CDR3 is made up of 12 amino acids. CDR3 residues: CASSRTDEKLFF. The CDR3 nucleotides read TGTGCCAGTAGCCGGACAGACGAAAAACTGTTTTTT. The full variable domain, its missing parts supplied by reference TRBV19 and TRBJ1-4, is DGGITQSPKYLFRKEGQNVTLSCEQNLNHDAMYWYRQDPGQGLRLIYYSQIVNDFQKGDIAEGYSVSREKKESFPLTVTSAQKNPTAFYLCASSRTDEKLFFGSGTQLSVL.

J is TRBJ2-7 and V is TRBV9; no definite D call. CDR3 size: 13 residues. Trimming removed 0 bases from V and 0 bases from J, with 4 bases in between. Germline CDR1 and CDR2: SGDLS and YYNGEE. The CDR3 loop is CASSVANSYEQYF. The CDR3 DNA is TGTGCCAGCAGCGTAGCTAACTCCTACGAGCAGTACTTC.

The V call is TRBV29-1, the J call TRBJ1-1; 9 bases match TRBD1. Germline V gene lookup returns CDR1 SQVTM and CDR2 ANQGSEA. The CDR3 contains 16 residues. J lost 5 bases, V lost 3 bases, and 13 bases had no gene match. The CDR3 sequence: CSVEGAYRGQWTEAFF. The CDR3 DNA is TGCAGCGTTGAGGGGGCATACAGGGGGCAATGGACTGAAGCTTTCTTT.

The chain uses TRBV30 and TRBJ1-3; D gene ambiguous. Trimming stripped 4 bases from V and 0 bases from J, with 10 bases between. The germline V gene encodes CDR1 GTSNPN and CDR2 SVGIG (reference sequence). CDR3 size: 14 residues. Here the CDR3 reads CAWTISNSGNTIYF. In DNA form, the CDR3 reads TGTGCCTGGACCATTAGTAACTCTGGAAACACCATATATTTT.

This clone was seen a few times. This chain links TRBV7-2 with TRBJ1-1; D uncertain. Germline values: CDR1 SGHTA, CDR2 FQGNSA. This CDR3 has 14 residues. The V end was cut by 5 bases, the J end by 1 base, with 11 bases between. The CDR3 nucleotides are TGTGCCAGCAGCCACGGAGGGCAGAACACTGAAGCTTTCTTT. Its protein is CASSHGGQNTEAFF.

V and J are TRBV7-9 and TRBJ2-7; TRBD1 matches 9 bases. This CDR3 contains 14 residues. Looked up from germline, CDR1 is SEHNR and CDR2 is FQNEAQ (reference sequence). The V and J ends lost 5 bases and 1 base, in that order; junction bases with no gene match: 3. The chain's CDR3 is CASSRGTGSYEQYF. As DNA, the CDR3 is TGTGCCAGCAGCCGGGGGACAGGGTCCTACGAGCAGTACTTC. Full variable domain (rest looked up from reference TRBV7-9 and TRBJ2-7): DTGVSQNPRHKITKRGQNVTFRCDPISEHNRLYWYRQTLGQGPEFLTYFQNEAQLEKSRLLSDRFSAERPKGSFSTLEIQRTEQGDSAMYLCASSRGTGSYEQYFGPGTRLTVT.

The chain employs TRBV13 and TRBJ2-3; D remains unclear. CDR1 PRHDT and CDR2 FYEKMQ come from the germline V gene (reference sequence). V dropped 1 base and J dropped 5 bases, with 7 bases sitting between them. CDR3 length: 13 amino acids. DNA of the CDR3: TGTGCCAGCAGCTTAGATCTCGGAGATACGCAGTATTTT. Translating it yields CASSLDLGDTQYF.

This clone appeared a few times. V gene TRBV5-8 combines with J gene TRBJ2-7; 7 nucleotides agree with TRBD1. V gave up 3 bases and J gave up 4 bases; unmatched junction bases: 10. This CDR3 contains 15 residues. CDR1 is SGHTS and CDR2 is YDEGEE in the germline V gene. CDR3 region: CASSSQGVEYYEQYF. CDR3 nucleotide sequence: TGTGCCAGCAGCTCGCAGGGGGTCGAATATTACGAGCAGTACTTC.

The gene calls are TRBV5-8 and TRBJ1-1; no firm D call. Trimming pared 9 bases from V and 2 bases from J, leaving 11 bases between. Germline lookup yields CDR1 SGHTS and CDR2 YDEGEE. This CDR3 is 12 amino acids long. This CDR3 is CAMAEINTEAFF. The CDR3 DNA follows: TGTGCCATGGCCGAAATAAACACTGAAGCTTTCTTT. Based on the CDR3 plus reference TRBV5-8 and TRBJ1-1, the full variable domain is EAGVTQSPTHLIKTRGQQATLRCSPISGHTSVYWYQQALGLGLQFLLWYDEGEERNRGNFPPRFSGRQFPNYSSELNVNALELEDSALYLCAMAEINTEAFFGQGTRLTVV.

The gene calls are TRBV7-9 and TRBJ1-5; D ambiguous. The germline V gene has CDR1 SEHNR and CDR2 FQNEAQ (reference sequence). The CDR3 spans 14 residues. Deletions cut 0 bases from V and 7 bases from J, with 10 bases between. CDR3 in amino acids: CASSLAPGNQPQHF. CDR3 DNA sequence: TGTGCCAGCAGCTTAGCGCCGGGAAACCAGCCCCAGCATTTT. The full variable domain, its missing parts supplied by reference TRBV7-9 and TRBJ1-5, is DTGVSQNPRHKITKRGQNVTFRCDPISEHNRLYWYRQTLGQGPEFLTYFQNEAQLEKSRLLSDRFSAERPKGSFSTLEIQRTEQGDSAMYLCASSLAPGNQPQHFGDGTRLSIL.

In this sample, this clone turned up once. The chain employs TRBV4-2 and TRBJ1-4; no firm D call. The germline V gene encodes CDR1 LGHNA and CDR2 YNFKEQ. Between the trimmed V and J ends, which lost 0 bases and 3 bases, there was a span of 14 bases. The CDR3 has 17 amino acids. CDR3 coding DNA: TGTGCCAGCAGCCAAGAGGGCTTGGCGCTTCCTAATGAAAAACTGTTTTTT. Translated, it gives CASSQEGLALPNEKLFF.

The V and J genes are TRBV6-5 and TRBJ1-1; unclear D gene. The CDR3 sequence is 14 residues long. Germline V CDR1 and CDR2: MNHEY, SVGAGI. Trimming cost V 5 bases and J 1 base, with 11 bases left between them. DNA for the CDR3: TGTGCCAGCAGTCGTGACGGGAAGAACACTGAAGCTTTCTTT. It specifies CASSRDGKNTEAFF.

DNA for the CDR3: TGTGCCAGCAGTGGGTCCGGGACAGGGGGTGGGGAGCAGTACTTC. It codes for CASSGSGTGGGEQYF. The J gene is TRBJ2-7, the V gene TRBV6-1; 11 positions match TRBD1. In germline, CDR1 is MNHNS, CDR2 SASEGT. V trimming: 4 bases; J trimming: 7 bases; junction bases outside the gene matches: 9. This CDR3 spans 15 amino acids.

The V gene is TRBV7-8, the J gene TRBJ2-7, with D maybe TRBD1 (5 bases). V was shortened by 5 bases and J by 3 bases, with 17 bases between the two germline ends. The CDR3 runs to 15 residues. CDR1 SGHVS and CDR2 FQNEAQ come from the germline V gene. DNA for the CDR3: TGTGCCAGCAGCATCGCGACAGTCCTAAACTACGAGCAGTACTTC. It is translated as CASSIATVLNYEQYF. Full variable domain (missing parts from reference TRBV7-8 and TRBJ2-7): GAGVSQSPRYKVAKRGQDVALRCDPISGHVSLFWYQQALGQGPEFLTYFQNEAQLDKSGLPSDRFFAERPEGSVSTLKIQRTQQEDSAVYLCASSIATVLNYEQYFGPGTRLTVT.

V is TRBV5-4 and J is TRBJ2-5; 8 bases agree with TRBD1. The CDR3 spans 15 residues. J gave up 2 bases and V 7 bases, and 10 bases lay outside the gene matches. Germline CDR1 is SGHNT and CDR2 is YYREEE (reference sequence). CDR3 bases: TGTGCCAGCCATGCCAGGACAGGGCGTCAAGAGACCCAGTACTTC. Its protein product is CASHARTGRQETQYF.

In regard to this clone: Other DNA variants within this sample encode the same CDR3. The V and J genes are TRBV7-2 and TRBJ2-7; D gene ambiguous. V was cut by 3 bases and J by 0 bases, with 3 bases left in between. CDR1 is SGHTA and CDR2 is FQGNSA in the germline V gene. CDR3 size: 12 residues. In DNA, the CDR3 is TGTGCCAGCAGCTTCAACTCCTACGAGCAGTACTTC. This sequence encodes CASSFNSYEQYF.

The CDR3 DNA reads as TGTGCCACCAGCAGAGCAGGAACAGGGGCCAACGTCCTGACTTTC. Its protein is CATSRAGTGANVLTF. The chain uses TRBV15 and TRBJ2-6; D remains ambiguous. Germline CDR1 reads LNHNV; CDR2 reads YYDKDF (reference sequence). This CDR3 is 15 amino acids long. Trimming took off 1 base at V and 4 bases at J, with 8 bases between the two ends.

The chain carries TRBV30 and TRBJ1-6; TRBD1 is a possible D gene (6 bases). V lost 3 bases and J lost 3, with 9 bases in between. The CDR3 has 14 residues. CDR1 and CDR2 from the germline V gene are GTSNPN and SVGIG (reference sequence). The CDR3 loop is CAWRPDSYNSPLHF. The CDR3 bases are TGTGCCTGGAGGCCGGACAGCTATAATTCACCCCTCCACTTT.

The chain employs TRBV29-1 and TRBJ2-1; TRBD1 agrees at 11 bases. Germline CDR1 and CDR2: SQVTM and ANQGSEA. The CDR3 has 14 amino acids. The V and J ends lost 3 bases and 5 bases, in that order; junction bases with no gene match: 3. The CDR3 protein is CSVDGQGANNEQFF. The CDR3 nucleotides are TGCAGCGTTGATGGACAGGGGGCGAACAATGAGCAGTTCTTC.

This chain uses TRBV29-1 with TRBJ2-7, with 9 positions matching TRBD2. V was pared by 4 bases and J by 5 bases, with 6 bases of the junction left unmatched. Germline V lookup: CDR1 SQVTM, CDR2 ANQGSEA. This CDR3 contains 13 residues. The CDR3 DNA is TGCAGCGTTGCTGGACTAGCGAAGCACGAGCAGTACTTC. This encodes CSVAGLAKHEQYF.

The chain recombines TRBV6-1 with TRBJ1-2; D call uncertain. Trimming took off 6 bases at V and 0 bases at J, with 8 bases between the two ends. Germline CDR1 is MNHNS and CDR2 is SASEGT. The CDR3 consists of 13 residues. This chain's CDR3 is CASSPGTNYGYTF. In DNA form, the CDR3 reads TGTGCCAGCAGCCCGGGAACTAACTATGGCTACACCTTC.

The chain has TRBV6-5 and TRBJ1-2, with D tentatively TRBD1 (5 bases). The CDR3 runs 11 residues. CDR1 is MNHEY and CDR2 is SVGAGI in the germline V gene. With 3 bases removed from V and 7 bases from J, the gap between germline ends came to 6 bases. CDR3 region: CASSYQGGYTF. DNA of the CDR3: TGTGCCAGCAGTTATCAGGGTGGCTACACCTTC.

The chain uses TRBV7-9 and TRBJ2-7, with TRBD1 matching over 7 bases. The J segment lost 7 bases and the V segment lost 5 bases, leaving 14 bases of the junction unmatched. Per the germline V gene, CDR1 is SEHNR and CDR2 is FQNEAQ (reference sequence). The CDR3 has 15 amino acids. CDR3 region: CASSPNSVGTEEQYF. In DNA form, the CDR3 reads TGTGCCAGCAGCCCCAATAGTGTCGGGACAGAAGAGCAGTACTTC.

The sample holds one count of this clone. The chain employs TRBV6-5 and TRBJ1-1, with TRBD1 matching over 8 bases. Germline-derived CDR1 and CDR2 are MNHEY and SVGAGI. V was clipped by 6 bases and J by 5 bases; unmatched bases: 5. The CDR3 runs to 13 residues. CDR3 protein: CASSRGQGTEAFF. The CDR3 DNA sequence: TGTGCCAGCAGCAGGGGGCAGGGGACTGAAGCTTTCTTT.

This chain uses TRBV30 with TRBJ1-2, with 9 bases identical to TRBD1. Germline V CDR1 and CDR2: GTSNPN, SVGIG (reference sequence). CDR3 length: 13 residues. Trimming cost V 1 base and J 5 bases; bases outside gene matches: 2. This CDR3 is CAWSAGQGYGYTF. CDR3 in DNA: TGTGCCTGGAGTGCAGGACAGGGGTATGGCTACACCTTC.

This clone is a singleton in its sample. This rearrangement joins TRBV6-5 to TRBJ1-1; TRBD1 might be the D (5 bases). Germline V gene sequence: CDR1 MNHEY, CDR2 SVGAGI. V was clipped by 7 bases and J by 0 bases, with 15 bases between them. This CDR3 has 15 amino acids. CDR3 in amino acids: CASNSAGQMNTEAFF. In nucleotides, the CDR3 is TGTGCCAGCAATTCGGCAGGGCAGATGAACACTGAAGCTTTCTTT.